Below, 7 T cell receptor beta chains from the same sample are listed, as sequenced in a study of human T cells and chemical hapten exposure. Specified time point: patch test 1, 2 weeks after DPC sensitization. Treatment given: therapeutic diphenylcyclopropenone sensitization with weekly scalp DPC. TCRdb re-called the RACE reads with MiXCR, one entry per CDR3 protein. The data hold 350,000 or so distinct CDR3 sequences, with approximately 6.3% observed a single time. Source: whole blood, taken in connection with sensitization to the hapten diphenylcyclopropenone (DPC). The receptors derive from a woman aged 18-29 years with alopecia areata. Some clones in this sample may be carry-over from other donors' samples.

The V gene is TRBV6-1, the J gene TRBJ2-2; D unclear. The CDR3 length is 13 residues. Germline assignment: CDR1 MNHNS and CDR2 SASEGT. V was clipped by 6 bases and J by 4 bases, with 9 bases between them. CDR3 DNA sequence: TGTGCCAGCAGGACAAGGTTCACCGGGGAGCTGTTTTTT. Its protein product is CASRTRFTGELFF.

This sequence joins TRBV20-1 and TRBJ1-5; D is perhaps TRBD1 (5 bases). Per the germline V gene, CDR1 is DFQATT and CDR2 is SNEGSKA (reference sequence). V was clipped by 3 bases and J by 5 bases, with 11 bases between them. The CDR3 sequence is 13 residues long. The DNA of the CDR3 is TGCAGTGCTAGGTCCGGGGGGGATCAGCCCCAGCATTTT. It translates to CSARSGGDQPQHF.

This clonotype was seen repeatedly, ten times or more. The chain joins TRBV20-1 to TRBJ2-1; 9 bases are shared with TRBD2. V dropped 8 bases and J dropped 5; count of bases not matched to a gene: 7. The CDR3 is 13 residues long. The germline V gene has CDR1 DFQATT and CDR2 SNEGSKA (reference sequence). The CDR3 DNA reads TGCAGTCACCCGGCTAGCGGGAACAATGAGCAGTTCTTC. This encodes CSHPASGNNEQFF.

At least ten counts were recorded for this clonotype. The chain employs TRBV12-3 or TRBV12-4 and TRBJ2-5, with D uncertain. V shed 3 bases and J shed 2 bases, with 7 bases lying between them. The CDR3 totals 13 residues. In DNA, the CDR3 is TGTGCCAGCAGTTTTTCGGCACAAGAGACCCAGTACTTC. It translates to CASSFSAQETQYF.

The sample holds many counts of this clonotype. The chain combines TRBV5-1 with TRBJ2-5; the match to TRBD1 covers 8 bases. The J segment lost 1 base and the V segment lost 7 bases, leaving 3 bases of the junction unmatched. Germline V gene lookup returns CDR1 SGHRS and CDR2 YFSETQ. This CDR3 has 13 amino acids. Here the CDR3 reads CASLDRGQETQYF. CDR3 bases: TGCGCCAGCCTTGACAGGGGCCAAGAGACCCAGTACTTC.

This clonotype was counted many times. This sequence joins TRBV6-1 and TRBJ1-1; perhaps TRBD1 as D (6 bases). V was trimmed by 8 bases and J by 1 base, leaving 11 bases between them. This CDR3 region has 13 residues. Per germline, CDR1 MNHNS and CDR2 SASEGT. CDR3 DNA: TGTGCCAGCTGGAGGACAGCGAACACTGAAGCTTTCTTT. Translation: CASWRTANTEAFF.

The chain is built from TRBV6-2 or TRBV6-3 and TRBJ1-1; possibly TRBD1 for D (6 bases). The CDR3 runs 14 residues. Trimming left V 2 bases short and J 5 bases short, with 12 bases between. CDR1 MNHEY and CDR2 SVGEGT come from the germline V gene. CDR3 DNA: TGTGCCAGCAGTTACGTGGGGGCGAGTACTGAAGCTTTCTTT. It specifies CASSYVGASTEAFF.